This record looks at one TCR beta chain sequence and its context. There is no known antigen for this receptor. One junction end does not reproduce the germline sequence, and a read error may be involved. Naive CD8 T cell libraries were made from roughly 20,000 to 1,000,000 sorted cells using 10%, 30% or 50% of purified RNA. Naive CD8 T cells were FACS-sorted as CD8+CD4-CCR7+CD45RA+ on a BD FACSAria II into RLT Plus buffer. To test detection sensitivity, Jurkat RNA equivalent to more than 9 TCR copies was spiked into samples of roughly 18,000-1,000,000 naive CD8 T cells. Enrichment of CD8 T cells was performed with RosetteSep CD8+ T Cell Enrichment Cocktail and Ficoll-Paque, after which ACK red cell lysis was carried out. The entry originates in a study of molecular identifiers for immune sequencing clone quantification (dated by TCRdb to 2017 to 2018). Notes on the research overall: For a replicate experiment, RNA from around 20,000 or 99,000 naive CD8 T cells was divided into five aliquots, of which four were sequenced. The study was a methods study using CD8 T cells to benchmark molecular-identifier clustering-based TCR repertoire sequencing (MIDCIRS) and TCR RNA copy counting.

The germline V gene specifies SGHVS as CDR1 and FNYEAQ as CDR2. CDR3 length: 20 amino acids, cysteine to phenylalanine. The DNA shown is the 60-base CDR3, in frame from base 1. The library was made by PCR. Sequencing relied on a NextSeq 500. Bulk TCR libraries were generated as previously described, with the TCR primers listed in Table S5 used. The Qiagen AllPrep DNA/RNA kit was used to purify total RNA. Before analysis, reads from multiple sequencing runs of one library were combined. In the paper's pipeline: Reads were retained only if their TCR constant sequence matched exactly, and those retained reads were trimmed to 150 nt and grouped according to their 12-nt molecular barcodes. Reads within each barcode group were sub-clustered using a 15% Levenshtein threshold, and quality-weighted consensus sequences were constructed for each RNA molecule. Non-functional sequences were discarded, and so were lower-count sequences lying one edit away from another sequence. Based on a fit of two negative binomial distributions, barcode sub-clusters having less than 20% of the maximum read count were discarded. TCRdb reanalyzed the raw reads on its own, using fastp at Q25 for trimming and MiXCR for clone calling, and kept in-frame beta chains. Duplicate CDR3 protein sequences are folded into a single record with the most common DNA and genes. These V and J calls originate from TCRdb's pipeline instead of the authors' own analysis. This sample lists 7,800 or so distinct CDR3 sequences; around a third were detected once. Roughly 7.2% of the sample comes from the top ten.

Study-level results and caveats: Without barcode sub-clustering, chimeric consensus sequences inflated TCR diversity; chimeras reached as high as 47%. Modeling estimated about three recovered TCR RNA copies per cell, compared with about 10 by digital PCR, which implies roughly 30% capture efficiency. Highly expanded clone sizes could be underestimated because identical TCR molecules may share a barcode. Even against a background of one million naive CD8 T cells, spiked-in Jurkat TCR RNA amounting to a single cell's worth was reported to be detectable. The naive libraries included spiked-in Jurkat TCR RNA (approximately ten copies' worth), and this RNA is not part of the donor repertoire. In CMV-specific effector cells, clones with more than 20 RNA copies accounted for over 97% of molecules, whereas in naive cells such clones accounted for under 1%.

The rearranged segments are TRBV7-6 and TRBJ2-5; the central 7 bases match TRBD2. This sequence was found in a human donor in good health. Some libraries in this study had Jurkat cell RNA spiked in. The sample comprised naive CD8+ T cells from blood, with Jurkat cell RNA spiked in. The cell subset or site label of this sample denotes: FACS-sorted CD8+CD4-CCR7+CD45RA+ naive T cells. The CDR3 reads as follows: CASSLPLIASSSGHQETLYF. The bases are TGTGCCAGCAGCTTACCTTTAATTGCGTCCTCTAGCGGACACCAAGAGACCCTGTACTTC. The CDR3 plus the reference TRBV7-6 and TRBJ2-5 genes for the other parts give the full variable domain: GAGVSQSPRYKVTKRGQDVALRCDPISGHVSLYWYRQALGQGPEFLTYFNYEAQQDKSGLPNDRFSAERPEGSISTLTIQRTEQRDSAMYRCASSLPLIASSSGHQETLYFGPGTRLLVL.